The 10 T cell receptor beta chains presented below share a single source sample, sequenced in a study of blood T cell repertoires in COVID-19. Sequencing was performed with immunoSEQ multiplex PCR; in TCRdb, only in-frame clones are kept and a portion is missing. The table has over 100,000 clones, 75% to 85% seen once. What was sequenced was peripheral blood. These receptors originate from a man aged 55 to 70 with acute or convalescent COVID-19.

This chain joins TRBV6-2 or TRBV6-3 and TRBJ1-3; no reliable D call. Trimming left V 2 bases short and J 3 bases short, with 17 bases between. CDR1 is MNHEY and CDR2 is SVGEGT in the germline V gene. The CDR3 length is 17 residues. The CDR3 nucleotides read TGTGCCAGCAGTTACCCCACGGTATTCGGGGTTGGAAACACCATATATTTT. It specifies CASSYPTVFGVGNTIYF.

The DNA of the CDR3 is TGTGCCAGCACCCCCGCGGGGGGAGGTATCTACGAGCAGTACTTC. Translation gives CASTPAGGGIYEQYF. The chain joins TRBV6-5 to TRBJ2-7; 8 bases align to TRBD2. V lost 7 bases to trimming and J lost 3 bases; unmatched junction nucleotides: 11. Germline CDR1 and CDR2: MNHEY and SVGAGI. The CDR3 extends over 15 amino acids.

The chain links TRBV3-1 (or the pseudogene TRBV3-2) to TRBJ2-1, with D perhaps matching TRBD2 (5 bases). CDR1 and CDR2 (germline): LGHDT, YNNKEL (reference sequence). V was trimmed by 1 base and J by 2 bases, leaving 9 bases between them. CDR3 length: 15 residues. CDR3 nucleotides: TGTGCCAGCAGCCAAGTAAGCGGAGCCTACAATGAGCAGTTCTTC. It encodes CASSQVSGAYNEQFF.

This clone has only a few counts. The J gene is TRBJ1-1, the V gene TRBV13, with D perhaps matching TRBD1 (6 bases). The germline V gene encodes CDR1 PRHDT and CDR2 FYEKMQ (reference sequence). CDR3 size: 11 residues. V shed 3 bases and J shed 11 bases, with 10 bases lying between them. The CDR3 loop reads CASSLGQRAFF. The CDR3 coding sequence is TGTGCCAGCAGCTTGGGACAAAGGGCTTTCTTT.

The rearrangement uses TRBV30 and TRBJ2-1, with TRBD2 identical over 7 bases. V shed 3 bases, J shed 7 bases, and the junction held 6 bases outside the gene matches. This CDR3 comprises 13 residues. Germline assignment: CDR1 GTSNPN and CDR2 SVGIG (reference sequence). The CDR3 sequence: CAWSPTSWNEQFF. The CDR3 bases are TGTGCCTGGAGCCCGACTAGCTGGAATGAGCAGTTCTTC.

The chain recombines TRBV18 with TRBJ2-7; 7 bases are shared with TRBD1. CDR3 size: 15 residues. Germline values: CDR1 KGHSH, CDR2 LQKENI. V dropped 6 bases and J dropped 1; count of bases not matched to a gene: 9. Written as DNA, the CDR3 is TGTGCCAGCTCGAACCCGGACAGGCAGTCCTACGAGCAGTACTTC. It is translated as CASSNPDRQSYEQYF.

The rearrangement joins TRBV2 to TRBJ1-1, with TRBD1 matching 9 bases. V was pared by 7 bases and J by 8 bases, with 11 bases of the junction left unmatched. CDR3 size: 14 residues. The germline V gene has CDR1 SNHLY and CDR2 FYNNEI. CDR3 nucleotides: TGTGCCAGCACCGGGACAGGGAGCTACAGCGAAGCTTTCTTT. This codes for CASTGTGSYSEAFF.

This clone was seen many times. The V and J genes are TRBV7-2 and TRBJ2-1; possible D gene TRBD2, 5 bases. The length of the CDR3 is 14 residues. Trimming cost V 1 base and J 5 bases, with 9 bases left between them. Germline CDR1 is SGHTA and CDR2 is FQGNSA. CDR3 nucleotide sequence: TGTGCCAGCAGCTTAGGAGGGAGCGACAATGAGCAGTTCTTC. It is translated as CASSLGGSDNEQFF. The full variable domain, rest sourced from reference TRBV7-2 and TRBJ2-1, is GAGVSQSPSNKVTEKGKDVELRCDPISGHTALYWYRQSLGQGLEFLIYFQGNSAPDKSGLPSDRFSAERTGGSVSTLTIQRTQQEDSAVYLCASSLGGSDNEQFFGPGTRLTVL.

This clone appeared a few times. The chain couples TRBV7-2 to TRBJ2-7; TRBD1 aligns across 7 bases. The CDR3 contains 13 residues. Per germline, CDR1 SGHTA and CDR2 FQGNSA. The V segment lost 6 bases and the J segment 0 bases; nucleotides outside the gene matches: 2. As DNA, the CDR3 is TGTGCCAGCAGAGGGACAGCCTCCTACGAGCAGTACTTC. Protein sequence: CASRGTASYEQYF.

The chain links TRBV27 to TRBJ2-7, with a possible D match to TRBD2 (5 bases). Deletions cut 1 base from V and 6 bases from J, with 7 bases between. Per germline, CDR1 MNHEY and CDR2 SMNVEV (reference sequence). The CDR3 covers 12 residues. CDR3 nucleotides: TGTGCCAGCAGTTTATACGGGGTCGAGCAGTACTTC. The encoded protein is CASSLYGVEQYF.